Listed below are T cell receptor beta chains from one sample, sequenced in a study of response to subunit inactivated influenza vaccine. Each CDR3 protein gets one entry after TCRdb re-called the RT-PCR reads with MiXCR. The table has 500,000 to 550,000 distinct CDR3 sequences, around 8% seen once. The sample was PBMCs from blood, taken around 25 months after vaccination. These TCRs come from a man between 50 and 75 years old who received an inactivated influenza vaccine. Each CDR3 is given with its conserved first and last residue. The D gene is left open where the match is weak. Expanded clones are given a class, and other clones once, few, many or no size at all.

d_gene: -
j_gene: TRBJ2-5
abundance: many
len: 12
v_gene: TRBV20-1
CDR3nt: TGCAGTGGAGGCAGGGGCCAAGAGACCCAGTACTTC
CDR3aa: CSGGRGQETQYF

d_gene: -
j_gene: TRBJ1-1
abundance: many
len: 14
v_gene: TRBV10-2
CDR3nt: TGCGCCAGCAGTGAACAGGGCATGAACACTGAAGCTTTCTTT
CDR3aa: CASSEQGMNTEAFF

d_gene: -
j_gene: TRBJ1-6
abundance: -
len: 18
v_gene: TRBV6-1
CDR3nt: TGTGCCAGCAGTGAGGGACCGAGGCAAATTTCTTATAATTCACCCCTCCACTTT
CDR3aa: CASSEGPRQISYNSPLHF

d_gene: -
j_gene: TRBJ1-1
abundance: few
len: 12
v_gene: TRBV15
CDR3nt: TGTGCCACCAGCAGAAATCTCATCGATCTTTTCTTT
CDR3aa: CATSRNLIDLFF

d_gene: TRBD2
j_gene: TRBJ2-7
abundance: -
len: 16
v_gene: TRBV6-2/TRBV6-3
CDR3nt: TGTGCCAGCAGTTACACACTAGCGGGAGTTTCCTACGAGCAGTACTTC
CDR3aa: CASSYTLAGVSYEQYF

d_gene: -
j_gene: TRBJ1-1
abundance: -
len: 16
v_gene: TRBV5-6
CDR3nt: TGTGCCAGCAGCTTGGTGACGGAGCTTATGAACACTGAAGCTTTCTTT
CDR3aa: CASSLVTELMNTEAFF

d_gene: -
j_gene: TRBJ1-5
abundance: few
len: 17
v_gene: TRBV6-5
CDR3nt: TGTGCCAGCAGTTACTCGAGTCGGGACGGCTTTTTGGGGCCCCAGCATTTT
CDR3aa: CASSYSSRDGFLGPQHF

d_gene: -
j_gene: TRBJ2-3
abundance: -
len: 14
v_gene: TRBV20-1
CDR3nt: TGCAGTGCTAGAGGGGCAGTCAGCACAGATACGCAGTATTTT
CDR3aa: CSARGAVSTDTQYF

d_gene: -
j_gene: TRBJ2-5
abundance: few
len: 14
v_gene: TRBV4-1
CDR3nt: TGCGCCAGCAGCCAAGATACGGGGCGGGCGGCCCAGTACTTC
CDR3aa: CASSQDTGRAAQYF

d_gene: TRBD1
j_gene: TRBJ1-1
abundance: -
len: 13
v_gene: TRBV7-9
CDR3nt: TGTGCCAGCAGCGCGACAGGGGACACTGAAGCTTTCTTT
CDR3aa: CASSATGDTEAFF

d_gene: -
j_gene: TRBJ1-1
abundance: -
len: 15
v_gene: TRBV18
CDR3nt: TGTGCCAGCTCACATTCGGGACGGGAGAACACTGAAGCTTTCTTT
CDR3aa: CASSHSGRENTEAFF

d_gene: TRBD2
j_gene: TRBJ2-3
abundance: many
len: 15
v_gene: TRBV5-1
CDR3nt: TGCGCCAGCAGCTCGGGAGGTCGGGACTCAACATGGCAGTATTTT
CDR3aa: CASSSGGRDSTWQYF

d_gene: -
j_gene: TRBJ2-3
abundance: -
len: 16
v_gene: TRBV12-1
CDR3nt: TGTGCCAGCAGCTTAGGGACTAGCCTTAGCACAGATACGCAGTATTTT
CDR3aa: CASSLGTSLSTDTQYF

d_gene: -
j_gene: TRBJ2-7
abundance: many
len: 14
v_gene: TRBV6-5
CDR3nt: TGTGCCAGCAGTTACGATGACGCCTCCTACGAGCAGTACTTC
CDR3aa: CASSYDDASYEQYF

d_gene: -
j_gene: TRBJ2-3
abundance: many
len: 16
v_gene: TRBV5-6
CDR3nt: TGTGCCAGCAGCTCCCGATGGGTTTTCGGGGGAGATACGCAGTATTTT
CDR3aa: CASSSRWVFGGDTQYF

d_gene: -
j_gene: TRBJ2-4
abundance: many
len: 15
v_gene: TRBV29-1
CDR3nt: TGCAGCGTTGAAGAAGGATGGGACCGCAAAAACATTCAGTACTTC
CDR3aa: CSVEEGWDRKNIQYF

d_gene: -
j_gene: TRBJ1-2
abundance: many
len: 15
v_gene: TRBV6-5
CDR3nt: TGTGCCAGCAGTTACTCGGGGGGCAGCGTTCGTGGCTACACCTTC
CDR3aa: CASSYSGGSVRGYTF

d_gene: -
j_gene: TRBJ2-3
abundance: many
len: 18
v_gene: TRBV28
CDR3nt: TGTGCCAGCAGTTTAAAGGCCAGTCGGATAGATAGCACAGATACGCAGTATTTT
CDR3aa: CASSLKASRIDSTDTQYF

d_gene: TRBD1
j_gene: TRBJ2-7
abundance: -
len: 14
v_gene: TRBV7-2
CDR3nt: TGTGCCAGCAGCCCCCGACAGGGAAGGGGCGAGCAGTACTTC
CDR3aa: CASSPRQGRGEQYF

d_gene: -
j_gene: TRBJ2-5
abundance: many
len: 14
v_gene: TRBV12-3/TRBV12-4
CDR3nt: TGTGCCAGCGCGCACTACACAGACCAAGAGACCCAGTACTTC
CDR3aa: CASAHYTDQETQYF

d_gene: TRBD2
j_gene: TRBJ2-3
abundance: -
len: 13
v_gene: TRBV12-3/TRBV12-4
CDR3nt: TGTGCCAGCAGAAGACTAGCGGAGGTTACGCAGTATTTT
CDR3aa: CASRRLAEVTQYF

d_gene: -
j_gene: TRBJ2-7
abundance: few
len: 10
v_gene: TRBV28
CDR3nt: TGTGCCAGCAGTTGGAGGGAGCAGTACTTC
CDR3aa: CASSWREQYF

d_gene: TRBD2
j_gene: TRBJ2-5
abundance: few
len: 18
v_gene: TRBV18
CDR3nt: TGTGCCAGCTCACGCCGAACCATACGTAGCGGGGGACAAGAGACCCAGTACTTC
CDR3aa: CASSRRTIRSGGQETQYF

d_gene: -
j_gene: TRBJ2-7
abundance: -
len: 12
v_gene: TRBV6-6
CDR3nt: TGTGCCAGCAGTTACTCGATACACGAGCAGTACTTC
CDR3aa: CASSYSIHEQYF

d_gene: TRBD1
j_gene: TRBJ1-1
abundance: -
len: 15
v_gene: TRBV4-1
CDR3nt: TGCGCCAGCAGCTACGGACAGGGGGTGAACACTGAAGCTTTCTTT
CDR3aa: CASSYGQGVNTEAFF

d_gene: -
j_gene: TRBJ1-2
abundance: many
len: 12
v_gene: TRBV7-2
CDR3nt: TGTGCCAGCAGCTTAGTGTACGGCGGCTACACCTTC
CDR3aa: CASSLVYGGYTF

d_gene: -
j_gene: TRBJ2-3
abundance: few
len: 12
v_gene: TRBV28
CDR3nt: TGTGCCAGCAGTTTTATGGTAGATACGCAGTATTTT
CDR3aa: CASSFMVDTQYF

d_gene: TRBD1
j_gene: TRBJ1-2
abundance: few
len: 13
v_gene: TRBV20-1
CDR3nt: TGCAGTGCAGGCGGGACAGGGAACTATGGCTACACCTTC
CDR3aa: CSAGGTGNYGYTF

d_gene: -
j_gene: TRBJ1-4
abundance: few
len: 17
v_gene: TRBV10-3
CDR3nt: TGTGCCATCAGTGCTAGTTCCTTCATAACAACTAATGAAAAACTGTTTTTT
CDR3aa: CAISASSFITTNEKLFF

d_gene: -
j_gene: TRBJ2-4
abundance: many
len: 14
v_gene: TRBV20-1
CDR3nt: TGCAGTGTACAGGGGGCTAGCGGGAGCACCATTCAGTACTTC
CDR3aa: CSVQGASGSTIQYF

d_gene: -
j_gene: TRBJ2-7
abundance: -
len: 15
v_gene: TRBV7-3
CDR3nt: TGTGCCAGCAGCTTAATGGCGGGAAGCTCCTACGAGCAGTACTTC
CDR3aa: CASSLMAGSSYEQYF

d_gene: -
j_gene: TRBJ2-5
abundance: -
len: 12
v_gene: TRBV29-1
CDR3nt: TGCAGCGTTGCCGAGGTCCAAGAGACCCAGTACTTC
CDR3aa: CSVAEVQETQYF

d_gene: -
j_gene: TRBJ2-7
abundance: few
len: 17
v_gene: TRBV5-1
CDR3nt: TGCGCCAGCAGCCTATCTGGACAGTCTTACAACTCCTACGAGCAGTACTTC
CDR3aa: CASSLSGQSYNSYEQYF

d_gene: -
j_gene: TRBJ1-6
abundance: many
len: 12
v_gene: TRBV12-3/TRBV12-4
CDR3nt: TGTGCCAGCAGTTCCAGTAATTCACCCCTCCACTTT
CDR3aa: CASSSSNSPLHF

d_gene: -
j_gene: TRBJ2-2
abundance: many
len: 14
v_gene: TRBV24-1
CDR3nt: TGTGCCACCAGTGATGCAGGGATCTCCGGGGAGCTGTTTTTT
CDR3aa: CATSDAGISGELFF